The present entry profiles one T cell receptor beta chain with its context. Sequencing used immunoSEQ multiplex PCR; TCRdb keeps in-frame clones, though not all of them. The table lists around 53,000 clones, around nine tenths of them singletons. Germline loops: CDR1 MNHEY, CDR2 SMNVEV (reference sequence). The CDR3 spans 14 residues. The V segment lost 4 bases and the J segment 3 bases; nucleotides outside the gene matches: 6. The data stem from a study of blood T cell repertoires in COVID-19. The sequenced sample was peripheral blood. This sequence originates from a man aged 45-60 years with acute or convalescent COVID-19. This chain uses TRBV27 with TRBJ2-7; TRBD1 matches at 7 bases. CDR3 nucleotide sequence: TGTGCCAGCAGTTACCGACAGGGTGGCTACGAGCAGTACTTC. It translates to CASSYRQGGYEQYF.